These T cell receptor beta chains were read from a single sample in a study of blood T cell repertoires in COVID-19. This table comes from immunoSEQ multiplex PCR, and its TCRdb copy is limited to in-frame clones, with some not included. The sample includes about 280,000 clones, 90% seen only once; the top ten take approximately 1.5%. The sequenced sample consisted of PBMCs or T cells enriched from blood (not recorded which). All receptors come from a woman younger than 30 with acute COVID-19. The CDR3 runs from the conserved cysteine through the conserved F or W. Fields, in order: J gene, clone size, CDR3 length, D gene, V gene, CDR3 protein, CDR3 DNA. The D gene is left open where the match is weak. Some rows mark clone size as missing; the rest say once, few, many or name a class of expanded clone.

>TRBJ1-2|NA|12|NA|TRBV30
CAWGSRALGYTF
TGTGCCTGGGGCTCCCGAGCACTCGGCTACACCTTC
>TRBJ1-4|once|13|TRBD1|TRBV27
CASARGYGEKLFF
TGTGCCAGCGCCAGGGGGTACGGTGAAAAACTGTTTTTT
>TRBJ2-2|NA|18|NA|TRBV11-2
CASSPRRAGGRHTGELFF
TGTGCCAGCAGCCCAAGGAGGGCAGGGGGTAGGCACACCGGGGAGCTGTTTTTT
>TRBJ2-7|NA|14|TRBD1|TRBV7-9
CASSLGQGAGEQYF
TGTGCCAGCAGCTTAGGACAGGGGGCAGGAGAGCAGTACTTC
>TRBJ2-6|NA|15|NA|TRBV6-5
CASRPQGSGANVLTF
TGTGCCAGCCGGCCCCAGGGTTCGGGGGCCAACGTCCTGACTTTC
>TRBJ1-1|few|14|NA|TRBV27
CASSLNTQNTEAFF
TGTGCCAGCAGTCTCAACACCCAGAACACTGAAGCTTTCTTT
>TRBJ1-5|NA|15|TRBD1|TRBV18
CASSAGTGGIQPQHF
TGTGCCAGCTCAGCCGGGACAGGGGGCATTCAGCCCCAGCATTTT
>TRBJ2-1|NA|16|TRBD1|TRBV4-3
CASSQTGQGIYNEQFF
TGCGCCAGCAGCCAGACTGGACAGGGTATTTACAATGAGCAGTTCTTC
>TRBJ2-3|NA|15|NA|TRBV5-1
CASSLAGDVADTQYF
TGCGCCAGCAGCTTGGCGGGAGATGTCGCAGATACGCAGTATTTT
>TRBJ2-5|NA|13|NA|TRBV11-2
CASSLGPLETQYF
TGTGCCAGCAGCTTAGGGCCCCTGGAGACCCAGTACTTC
>TRBJ2-1|NA|15|NA|TRBV13
CASSLQVTRPQEQFF
TGTGCCAGCAGCTTACAAGTGACCCGACCACAGGAGCAGTTCTTC
>TRBJ2-1|NA|16|TRBD2|TRBV6-2/TRBV6-3
CASSLRGGRAGNEQFF
TGTGCCAGCAGTTTGAGGGGCGGGAGGGCCGGCAATGAGCAGTTCTTC